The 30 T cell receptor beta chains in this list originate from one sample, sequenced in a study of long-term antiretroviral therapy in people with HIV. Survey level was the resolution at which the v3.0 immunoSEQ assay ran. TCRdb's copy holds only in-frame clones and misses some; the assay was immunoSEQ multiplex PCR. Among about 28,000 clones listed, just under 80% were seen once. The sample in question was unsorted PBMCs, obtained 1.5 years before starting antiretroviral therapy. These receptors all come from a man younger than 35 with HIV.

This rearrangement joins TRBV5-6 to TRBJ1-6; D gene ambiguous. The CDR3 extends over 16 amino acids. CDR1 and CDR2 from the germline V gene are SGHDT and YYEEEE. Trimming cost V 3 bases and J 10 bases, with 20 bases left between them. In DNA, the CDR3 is TGTGCCAGCAGCTCGGAGACACACGGTCGAGGATCACCCCTCCACTTT. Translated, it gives CASSSETHGRGSPLHF.

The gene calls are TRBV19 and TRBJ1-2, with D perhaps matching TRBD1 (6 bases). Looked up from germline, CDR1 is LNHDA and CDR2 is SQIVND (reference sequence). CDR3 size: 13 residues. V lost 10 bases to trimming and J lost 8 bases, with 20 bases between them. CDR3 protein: CATNGWGQGGYTF. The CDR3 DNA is TGTGCCACTAATGGATGGGGGCAAGGAGGCTACACCTTC.

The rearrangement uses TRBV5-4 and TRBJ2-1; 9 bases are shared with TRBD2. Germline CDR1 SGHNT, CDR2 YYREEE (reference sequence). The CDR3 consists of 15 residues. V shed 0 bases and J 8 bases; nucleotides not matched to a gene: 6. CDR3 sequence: CASSLVSGGFDEQFF. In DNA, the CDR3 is TGTGCCAGCAGCTTGGTTAGCGGGGGCTTCGATGAGCAGTTCTTC.

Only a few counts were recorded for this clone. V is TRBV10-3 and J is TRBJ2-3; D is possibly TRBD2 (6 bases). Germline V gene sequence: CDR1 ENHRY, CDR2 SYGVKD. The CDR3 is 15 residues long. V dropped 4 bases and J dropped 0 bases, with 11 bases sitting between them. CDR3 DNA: TGTGCCATCAGTGTCGATAGCGGCAGCACAGATACGCAGTATTTT. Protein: CAISVDSGSTDTQYF.

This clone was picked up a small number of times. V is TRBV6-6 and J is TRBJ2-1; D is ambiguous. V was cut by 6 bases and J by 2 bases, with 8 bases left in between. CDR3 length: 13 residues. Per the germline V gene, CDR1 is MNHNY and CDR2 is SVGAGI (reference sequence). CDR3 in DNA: TGTGCCAGCAGGACTGATACCTACAATGAGCAGTTCTTC. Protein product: CASRTDTYNEQFF.

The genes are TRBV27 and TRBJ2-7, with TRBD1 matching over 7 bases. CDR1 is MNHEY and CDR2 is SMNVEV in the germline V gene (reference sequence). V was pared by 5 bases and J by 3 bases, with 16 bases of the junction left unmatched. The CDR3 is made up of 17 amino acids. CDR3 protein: CASSLIVSRDRYYEQYF. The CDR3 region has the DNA TGTGCCAGCAGTCTTATTGTCAGCCGGGACAGATACTACGAGCAGTACTTC.

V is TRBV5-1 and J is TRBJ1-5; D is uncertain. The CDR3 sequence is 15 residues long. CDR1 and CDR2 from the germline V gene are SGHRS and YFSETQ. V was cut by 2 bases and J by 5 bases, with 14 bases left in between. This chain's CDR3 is CASSFRRLYHQPQHF. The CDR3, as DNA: TGCGCCAGCAGCTTCCGGCGTCTTTATCATCAGCCCCAGCATTTT.

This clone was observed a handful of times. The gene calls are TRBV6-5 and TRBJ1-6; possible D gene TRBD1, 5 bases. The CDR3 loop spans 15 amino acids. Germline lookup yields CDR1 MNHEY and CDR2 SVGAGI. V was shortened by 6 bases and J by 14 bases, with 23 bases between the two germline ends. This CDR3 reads CASSRIRDGTSALHF. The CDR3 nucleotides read TGTGCCAGCAGCCGTATCCGGGACGGAACTTCCGCCCTCCACTTT.

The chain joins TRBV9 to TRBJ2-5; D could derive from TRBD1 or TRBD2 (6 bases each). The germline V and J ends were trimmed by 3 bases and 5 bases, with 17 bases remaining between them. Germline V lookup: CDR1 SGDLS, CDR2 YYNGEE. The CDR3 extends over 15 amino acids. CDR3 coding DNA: TGTGCCAGCAGCGCTTCCCCGGGGGCGAGGGAGACCCAGTACTTC. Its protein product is CASSASPGARETQYF.

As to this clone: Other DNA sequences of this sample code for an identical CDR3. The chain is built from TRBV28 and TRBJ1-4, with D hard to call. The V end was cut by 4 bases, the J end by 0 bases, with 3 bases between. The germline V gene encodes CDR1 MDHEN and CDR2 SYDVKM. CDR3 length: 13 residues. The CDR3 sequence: CASSSATNEKLFF. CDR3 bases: TGTGCCAGCAGTTCAGCAACTAATGAAAAACTGTTTTTT.

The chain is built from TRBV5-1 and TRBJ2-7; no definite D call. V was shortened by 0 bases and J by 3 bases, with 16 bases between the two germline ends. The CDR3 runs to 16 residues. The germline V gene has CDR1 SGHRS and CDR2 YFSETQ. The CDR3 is CASSLAYSALHYEQYF. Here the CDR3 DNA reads TGCGCCAGCAGCTTGGCCTACAGCGCCCTTCACTACGAGCAGTACTTC. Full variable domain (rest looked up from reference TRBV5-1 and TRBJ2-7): KAGVTQTPRYLIKTRGQQVTLSCSPISGHRSVSWYQQTPGQGLQFLFEYFSETQRNKGNFPGRFSGRQFSNSRSEMNVSTLELGDSALYLCASSLAYSALHYEQYFGPGTRLTVT.

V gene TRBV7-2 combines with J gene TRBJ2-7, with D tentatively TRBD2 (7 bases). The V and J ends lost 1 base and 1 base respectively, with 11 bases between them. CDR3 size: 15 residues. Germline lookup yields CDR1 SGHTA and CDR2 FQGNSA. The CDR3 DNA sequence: TGTGCCAGCAGCTTAGGGAGGGGGGGGTCCTACGAGCAGTACTTC. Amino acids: CASSLGRGGSYEQYF.

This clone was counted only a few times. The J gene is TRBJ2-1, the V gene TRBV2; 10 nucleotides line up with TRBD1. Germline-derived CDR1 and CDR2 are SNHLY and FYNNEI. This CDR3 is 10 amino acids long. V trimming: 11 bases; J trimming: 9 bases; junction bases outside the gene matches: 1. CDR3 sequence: CAGDRGEQFF. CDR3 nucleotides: TGTGCCGGGGACAGGGGTGAGCAGTTCTTC. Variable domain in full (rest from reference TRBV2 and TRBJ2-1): EPEVTQTPSHQVTQMGQEVILRCVPISNHLYFYWYRQILGQKVEFLVSFYNNEISEKSEIFDDQFSVERPDGSNFTLKIRSTKLEDSAMYFCAGDRGEQFFGPGTRLTVL.

CDR3 residues: CASSLDMGVEQYF. The CDR3 nucleotides read TGTGCCAGCAGCTTAGATATGGGAGTCGAGCAGTACTTC. The V call is TRBV11-2, the J call TRBJ2-7, with D possibly TRBD2 on 5 matching bases. V shed 0 bases and J shed 6 bases, with 9 bases lying between them. CDR1 is SGHAT and CDR2 is FQNNGV in the germline V gene. This CDR3 comprises 13 residues.

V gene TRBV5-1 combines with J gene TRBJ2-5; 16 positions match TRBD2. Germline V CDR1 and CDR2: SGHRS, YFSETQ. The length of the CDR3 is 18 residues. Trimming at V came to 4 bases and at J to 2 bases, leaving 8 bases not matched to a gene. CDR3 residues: CASSTGLAGGQYQETQYF. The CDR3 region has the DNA TGCGCCAGCAGCACGGGACTAGCGGGAGGGCAGTATCAAGAGACCCAGTACTTC.

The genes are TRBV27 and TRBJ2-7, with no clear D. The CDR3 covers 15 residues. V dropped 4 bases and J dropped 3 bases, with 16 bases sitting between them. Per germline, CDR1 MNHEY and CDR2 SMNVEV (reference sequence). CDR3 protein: CASSSAGPVGYEQYF. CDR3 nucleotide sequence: TGTGCCAGCAGTTCGGCAGGACCGGTGGGCTACGAGCAGTACTTC.

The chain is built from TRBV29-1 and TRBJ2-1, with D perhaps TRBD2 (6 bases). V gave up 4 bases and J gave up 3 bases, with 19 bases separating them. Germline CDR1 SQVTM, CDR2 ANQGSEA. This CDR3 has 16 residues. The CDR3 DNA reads TGCAGCGTTGTAGGTACGGGACTCGCCTACTACAATGAGCAGTTCTTC. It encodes CSVVGTGLAYYNEQFF.

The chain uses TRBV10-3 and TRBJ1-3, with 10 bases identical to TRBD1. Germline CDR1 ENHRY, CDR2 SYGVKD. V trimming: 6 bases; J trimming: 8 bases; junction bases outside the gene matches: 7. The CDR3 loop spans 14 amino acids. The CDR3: CAIRNDRGLDTIYF. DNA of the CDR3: TGTGCCATCAGGAACGACAGGGGGCTCGACACCATATATTTT.

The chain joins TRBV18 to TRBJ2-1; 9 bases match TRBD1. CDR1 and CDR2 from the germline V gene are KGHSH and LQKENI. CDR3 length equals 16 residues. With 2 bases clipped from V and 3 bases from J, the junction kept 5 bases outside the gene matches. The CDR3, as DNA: TGTGCCAGCTCACCAGCCCGGGACAGGGTCTACAATGAGCAGTTCTTC. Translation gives CASSPARDRVYNEQFF.

The CDR3 spells CASSPRGAVTGELFF. The CDR3 DNA reads TGTGCCAGCAGCCCCCGAGGGGCTGTCACCGGGGAGCTGTTTTTT. The rearrangement joins TRBV7-9 to TRBJ2-2; D may match TRBD1 or TRBD2 (5 bases each). There are 15 residues in the CDR3. Deletions cut 5 bases from V and 4 bases from J, with 14 bases between. CDR1 is SEHNR and CDR2 is FQNEAQ in the germline V gene (reference sequence).

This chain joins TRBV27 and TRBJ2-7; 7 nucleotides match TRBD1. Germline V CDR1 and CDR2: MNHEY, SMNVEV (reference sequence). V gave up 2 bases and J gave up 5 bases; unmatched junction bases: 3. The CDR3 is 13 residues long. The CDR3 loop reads CASSLNRGHEQYF. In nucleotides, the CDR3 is TGTGCCAGCAGTTTAAACAGGGGTCACGAGCAGTACTTC.

Here the CDR3 DNA reads TGTGCCAGCAGCTTGTTGAGTAATAGCAATCAGCCCCAGCATTTT. It specifies CASSLLSNSNQPQHF. The chain has TRBV5-5 and TRBJ1-5; D ambiguous. The CDR3 has 15 amino acids. CDR1 SGHKS and CDR2 YYEKEE come from the germline V gene (reference sequence). Trimming took off 1 base at V and 0 bases at J, with 8 bases between the two ends. Full variable domain (outside the CDR3, taken from reference TRBV5-5 and TRBJ1-5): DAGVTQSPTHLIKTRGQQVTLRCSPISGHKSVSWYQQVLGQGPQFIFQYYEKEERGRGNFPDRFSARQFPNYSSELNVNALLLGDSALYLCASSLLSNSNQPQHFGDGTRLSIL.

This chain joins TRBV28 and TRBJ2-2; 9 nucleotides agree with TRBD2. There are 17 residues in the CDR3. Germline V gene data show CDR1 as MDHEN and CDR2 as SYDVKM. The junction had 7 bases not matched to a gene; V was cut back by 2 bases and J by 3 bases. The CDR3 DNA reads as TGTGCCAGCAGTTTAGAAGGTCTAGCGGGGTACACCGGGGAGCTGTTTTTT. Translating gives CASSLEGLAGYTGELFF. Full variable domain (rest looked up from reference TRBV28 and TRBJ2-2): DVKVTQSSRYLVKRTGEKVFLECVQDMDHENMFWYRQDPGLGLRLIYFSYDVKMKEKGDIPEGYSVSREKKERFSLILESASTNQTSMYLCASSLEGLAGYTGELFFGEGSRLTVL.

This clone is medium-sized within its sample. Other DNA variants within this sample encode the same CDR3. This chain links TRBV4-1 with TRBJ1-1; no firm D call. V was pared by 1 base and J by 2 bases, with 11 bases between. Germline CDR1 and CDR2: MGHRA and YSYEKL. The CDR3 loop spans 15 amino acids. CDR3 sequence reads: CASSQGGPSNTEAFF. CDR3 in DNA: TGCGCCAGCAGCCAAGGAGGGCCATCCAACACTGAAGCTTTCTTT.

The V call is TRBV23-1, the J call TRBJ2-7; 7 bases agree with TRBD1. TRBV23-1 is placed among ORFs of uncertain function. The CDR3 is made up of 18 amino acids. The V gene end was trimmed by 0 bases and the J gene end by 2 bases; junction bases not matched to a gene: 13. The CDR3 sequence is CASSQSPYPDRVTYEQYF. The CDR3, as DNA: TGCGCCAGCAGTCAATCCCCCTATCCAGACAGGGTAACCTACGAGCAGTACTTC.

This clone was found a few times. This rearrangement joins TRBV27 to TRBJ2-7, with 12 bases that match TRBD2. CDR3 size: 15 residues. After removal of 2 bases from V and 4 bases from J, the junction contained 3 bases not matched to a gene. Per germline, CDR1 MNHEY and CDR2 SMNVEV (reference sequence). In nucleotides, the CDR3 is TGTGCCAGCAGTTTAATAGGGACTAGCGGGTACGAGCAGTACTTC. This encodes CASSLIGTSGYEQYF.

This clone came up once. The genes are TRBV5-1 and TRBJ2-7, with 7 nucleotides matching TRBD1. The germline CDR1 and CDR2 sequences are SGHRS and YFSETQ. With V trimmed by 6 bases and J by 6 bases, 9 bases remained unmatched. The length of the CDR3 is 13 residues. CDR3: CASNTGVGREQYF. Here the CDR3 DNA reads TGCGCCAGCAATACAGGGGTGGGGCGCGAGCAGTACTTC.

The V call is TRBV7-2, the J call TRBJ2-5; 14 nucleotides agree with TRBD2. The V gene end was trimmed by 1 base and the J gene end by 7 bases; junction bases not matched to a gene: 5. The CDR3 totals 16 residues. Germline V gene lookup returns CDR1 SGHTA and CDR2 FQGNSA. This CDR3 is CASSLEGLAGVGTQYF. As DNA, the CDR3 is TGTGCCAGCAGCTTAGAGGGACTAGCGGGGGTGGGGACCCAGTACTTC.

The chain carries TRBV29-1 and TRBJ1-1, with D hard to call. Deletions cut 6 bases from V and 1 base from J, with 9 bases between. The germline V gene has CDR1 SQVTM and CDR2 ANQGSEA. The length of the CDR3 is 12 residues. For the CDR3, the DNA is TGCAGCGTGATAGTGGGGAACACTGAAGCTTTCTTT. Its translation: CSVIVGNTEAFF.

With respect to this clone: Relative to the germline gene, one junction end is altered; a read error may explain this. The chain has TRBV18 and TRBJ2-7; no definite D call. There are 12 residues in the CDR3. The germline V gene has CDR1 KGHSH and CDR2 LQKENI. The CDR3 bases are TGTGCCAGCTCCCCACTATCCTACGAGCAGTACTTC. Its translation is CASSPLSYEQYF.